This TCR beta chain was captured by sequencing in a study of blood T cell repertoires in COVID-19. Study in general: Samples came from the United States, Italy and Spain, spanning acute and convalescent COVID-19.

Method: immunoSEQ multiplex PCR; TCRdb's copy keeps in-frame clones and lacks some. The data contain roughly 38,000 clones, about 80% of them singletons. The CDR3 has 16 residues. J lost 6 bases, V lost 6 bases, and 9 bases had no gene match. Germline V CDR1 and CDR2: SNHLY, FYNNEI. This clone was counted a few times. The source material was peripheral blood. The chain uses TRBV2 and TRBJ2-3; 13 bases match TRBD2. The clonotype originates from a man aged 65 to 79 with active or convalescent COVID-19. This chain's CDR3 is CASRSGTSGDRDTQYF. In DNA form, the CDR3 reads TGTGCCAGCAGGTCCGGGACTAGCGGGGATAGGGATACGCAGTATTTT. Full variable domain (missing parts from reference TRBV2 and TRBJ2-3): EPEVTQTPSHQVTQMGQEVILRCVPISNHLYFYWYRQILGQKVEFLVSFYNNEISEKSEIFDDQFSVERPDGSNFTLKIRSTKLEDSAMYFCASRSGTSGDRDTQYFGPGTRLTVL.